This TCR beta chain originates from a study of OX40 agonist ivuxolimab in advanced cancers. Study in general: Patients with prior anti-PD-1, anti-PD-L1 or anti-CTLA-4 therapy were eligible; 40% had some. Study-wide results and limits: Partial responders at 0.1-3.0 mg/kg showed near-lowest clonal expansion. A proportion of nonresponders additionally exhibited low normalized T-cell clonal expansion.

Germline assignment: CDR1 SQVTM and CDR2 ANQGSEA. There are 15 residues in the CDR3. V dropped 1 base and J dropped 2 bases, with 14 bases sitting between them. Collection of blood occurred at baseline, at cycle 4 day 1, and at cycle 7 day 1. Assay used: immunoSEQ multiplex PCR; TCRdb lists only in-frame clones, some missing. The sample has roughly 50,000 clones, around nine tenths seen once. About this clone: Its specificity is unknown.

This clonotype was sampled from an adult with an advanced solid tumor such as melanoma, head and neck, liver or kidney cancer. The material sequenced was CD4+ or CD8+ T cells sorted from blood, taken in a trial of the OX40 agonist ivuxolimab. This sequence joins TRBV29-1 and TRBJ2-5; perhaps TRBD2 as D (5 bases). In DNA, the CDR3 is TGCAGCGTTGAAGGAGGGCGGTTACAACAAGAGACCCAGTACTTC. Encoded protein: CSVEGGRLQQETQYF. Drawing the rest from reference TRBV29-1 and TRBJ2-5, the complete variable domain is SAVISQKPSRDICQRGTSLTIQCQVDSQVTMMFWYRQQPGQSLTLIATANQGSEATYESGFVIDKFPISRPNLTFSTLTVSNMSPEDSSIYLCSVEGGRLQQETQYFGPGTRLLVL.